This is a list of T cell receptor beta chains from one sample in a study of T cells in Graves' hyperthyroidism and ophthalmopathy. From the multiplex PCR reads, TCRdb called clonotypes with MiXCR, one entry per CDR3 protein. The sample shows around 350,000 distinct CDR3 sequences, around a sixth of them seen only once. Sequenced material: blood. All receptors come from a young woman with Graves' hyperthyroidism that later progressed to Graves' ophthalmopathy. The CDR3 runs from the conserved cysteine through the conserved F or W. Each record gives: D gene, V gene, J gene, clone size, CDR3 DNA, CDR3 protein. D genes are given only for firm matches. Part of the rows lack a size; the others show once, few, many or a class for expanded clones.

TRBD1	TRBV2	TRBJ2-1	many	TGTGCCAGCAGTGGCGACAGGGGGCAAAGGGAGCAGTTCTTC	CASSGDRGQREQFF
NA	TRBV20-1	TRBJ2-7	many	TGCAGTGTCTCCGGGACCATTAACTACGAGCAGTACTTC	CSVSGTINYEQYF
TRBD2	TRBV13	TRBJ2-1	many	TGTGCCAGCAGCCCCGGACTAGCGGGAGTGTACAATGAGCAGTTCTTC	CASSPGLAGVYNEQFF
NA	TRBV11-2	TRBJ2-7	many	TGTGCCAGCAGCTTAGGGGGTAAAGACTACGAGCAGTACTTC	CASSLGGKDYEQYF
NA	TRBV28	TRBJ1-5	NA	TGTGCCAGCAGTTCTCCGCATTCATCCGATTATAGCAATCAGCCCCAGCATTTT	CASSSPHSSDYSNQPQHF
TRBD2	TRBV11-3	TRBJ2-1	many	TGTGCCAGCAGCTTATCCCTAGCGGACTACAATGAGCAGTTCTTC	CASSLSLADYNEQFF
NA	TRBV4-2	TRBJ2-1	NA	TGTGCCAGCAGCCGCCAGACAAGCCCCTACAATGAGCAGTTCTTC	CASSRQTSPYNEQFF
NA	TRBV5-1	TRBJ2-7	NA	TGCGCCAGCAGCTCCGGACCAAACGAGCAGTACTTC	CASSSGPNEQYF
NA	TRBV28	TRBJ1-5	few	TGTGCCAGTATCGGACAAGTGGGAGGTTATAGCAATCAGCCCCAGCATTTT	CASIGQVGGYSNQPQHF
NA	TRBV10-3	TRBJ2-1	NA	TGTGCCATCAGGGCCACCGGGAGCTATGAGCAGTTCTTC	CAIRATGSYEQFF
NA	TRBV5-1	TRBJ2-7	few	TGCGCCAGCAGCTTGAGGCAAGGAGGGGTACACGAGCAGTACTTC	CASSLRQGGVHEQYF
NA	TRBV4-1	TRBJ2-7	NA	TGCGCCAGCAGCCGCCGGGACGGGAGCTCCTACGAGCAGTACTTC	CASSRRDGSSYEQYF
TRBD2	TRBV28	TRBJ2-1	once	TGTGCCAGCAGTTCATTTTGGACTAGCGGGCCAATTGCATGCTTC	CASSSFWTSGPIACF
NA	TRBV6-9	TRBJ2-1	once	TGTGCCAGCAGTTACAGCAAGAGCCTATACAATGAGCAGTTCTTC	CASSYSKSLYNEQFF
TRBD1	TRBV10-3	TRBJ2-1	many	TGTGCCATCACTACGGACAGGGCCCACAATGAGCAGTTCTTC	CAITTDRAHNEQFF
NA	TRBV6-2/TRBV6-3	TRBJ1-5	few	TGTGCCAGCAGTTACGGAACCGAAAATCAGCCCCAGCATTTT	CASSYGTENQPQHF
NA	TRBV11-2	TRBJ2-7	many	TGTGCCAGCAGCCCGCACCCCAGCCAGCACGAGCAGTACTTC	CASSPHPSQHEQYF
NA	TRBV6-1	TRBJ2-2	few	TGTGCCAGCAGACCTGAGTTGCTGGGGAACACCGGGGAGCTGTTTTTT	CASRPELLGNTGELFF
NA	TRBV5-1	TRBJ2-6	few	TGCGCCAGCAGCCGTCCCCCGACGGCCAACGTCCTGACTTTC	CASSRPPTANVLTF
NA	TRBV6-2/TRBV6-3	TRBJ2-7	many	TGTGCCAGCAGTTCCGTCCGGGGCAGCGACGAGCAGTACTTC	CASSSVRGSDEQYF
TRBD2	TRBV28	TRBJ2-1	many	TGTGCCAGCAGTACGCCGGGACTAGCGGATAACAATGAGCAGTTCTTC	CASSTPGLADNNEQFF
TRBD2	TRBV5-1	TRBJ2-3	NA	TGCGCCAGCAGCTTGAGGGGACTAGCGGGAGGAGATACGCAGTATTTT	CASSLRGLAGGDTQYF
NA	TRBV28	TRBJ1-2	NA	TGTGCCAGCAGTTTTTTTCCTGGACGGATCCACTATGGCTACACCTTC	CASSFFPGRIHYGYTF
TRBD1	TRBV6-1	TRBJ1-1	many	TGTGCCAGCGTGGGGGCAGGGGGAGGGACTGAAGCTTTCTTT	CASVGAGGGTEAFF
TRBD2	TRBV28	TRBJ2-1	few	TGTGCCAGCAGTTGGGGGGGGGGGGGGGTCGGCGGCCTAGAGCAGTTCTTC	CASSWGGGGVGGLEQFF
TRBD1	TRBV6-2/TRBV6-3	TRBJ1-5	NA	TGTGCCAGCAGTCGACAGGGGGCCGGCAATCAGCCCCAGCATTTT	CASSRQGAGNQPQHF
TRBD1	TRBV29-1	TRBJ2-7	few	TGCAGCGTTGAATCAGCCCTGACAGGGGGGCCCTACGAGCAGTACTTC	CSVESALTGGPYEQYF
NA	TRBV2	TRBJ1-3	many	TGTGCCAGCAGGCCTCTCCGCCTCGACCGAAGCTCTGGAAACACCATATATTTT	CASRPLRLDRSSGNTIYF
NA	TRBV6-5	TRBJ2-3	many	TGTGCCAGCAGTTACTCAGTCGTCCGGGATACGCAGTATTTT	CASSYSVVRDTQYF
NA	TRBV5-6	TRBJ1-6	many	TGTGCCAGCAGCTATTCATTCGGGGATTCACCCCTCCACTTT	CASSYSFGDSPLHF
NA	TRBV28	TRBJ2-7	many	TGTGCCAGCAGACTCCACGCGGCAATCCGCTCCTACGAGCAGTACTTC	CASRLHAAIRSYEQYF
NA	TRBV20-1	TRBJ2-1	few	TGCAGTGCTCGTTTAAGGTTGGGTGAGCAGTTCTTC	CSARLRLGEQFF
NA	TRBV27	TRBJ2-7	many	TGTGCCAGCAGTTTAATTAGGGTCGAGTCCTACGAGCAGTACTTC	CASSLIRVESYEQYF
NA	TRBV28	TRBJ2-7	NA	TGTGCCAGCACCGGCAGATACGAGCAGTACTTC	CASTGRYEQYF
TRBD2	TRBV29-1	TRBJ2-1	NA	TGCAGCGTTGAACTAGCGGGAGATGAGCAGTTCTTC	CSVELAGDEQFF
TRBD1	TRBV12-5	TRBJ1-5	many	TGTGCTAGTGGTTTGGAATGCATGCAGGGGGGCAATCAGCCCCAGCATTTT	CASGLECMQGGNQPQHF
NA	TRBV15	TRBJ2-7	NA	TGTGCCACCAGCAGAGACTCACTAGAGGCCTACGAGCAGTACTTC	CATSRDSLEAYEQYF
TRBD2	TRBV28	TRBJ2-1	NA	TGTGCCAGCAGCCCGCAGACTAGCGGGGGGCCCCTGGGATCCTACAATGAGCAGTTCTTC	CASSPQTSGGPLGSYNEQFF
TRBD2	TRBV28	TRBJ2-2	NA	TGTGCCAGCAGTTTATATTTAGCGGGAGATGGCACCGGGGAGCTGTTTTTT	CASSLYLAGDGTGELFF
NA	TRBV4-2	TRBJ2-1	few	TGTGCCAGCAGCCAGGAGCTAGTTGGCGATGAGCAGTTCTTC	CASSQELVGDEQFF
NA	TRBV14	TRBJ2-7	many	TGTGCCAGCAGCCAAGATGGGAGCCATCTCTACGAGCAGTACTTC	CASSQDGSHLYEQYF
TRBD2	TRBV28	TRBJ2-4	NA	TGTGCCAGCAGTCATGGACTAGCGGGAGGGTTAGCCAAAAACATTCAGTACTTC	CASSHGLAGGLAKNIQYF
TRBD1	TRBV27	TRBJ1-5	NA	TGTGCCAGCAGTAGCGCGGGACAGGAGGGTCAGCCCCAGCATTTT	CASSSAGQEGQPQHF
NA	TRBV7-8	TRBJ2-7	few	TGTGCCAGCAGCCGCTTGGGGGCGAACTACGAGCAGTACTTC	CASSRLGANYEQYF
NA	TRBV28	TRBJ1-1	many	TGTGCCAGCAGGCCCCCCGGGAGTGGGGATGAAGCTTTCTTT	CASRPPGSGDEAFF
NA	TRBV7-8	TRBJ2-4	many	TGTGCCAGCAGTTTGACCGCGGCCAAAAACATTCAGTACTTC	CASSLTAAKNIQYF
NA	TRBV14	TRBJ1-1	NA	TGTGCCAGCAGCCGGGGCAAGAACACTGAAGCTTTCTTT	CASSRGKNTEAFF
NA	TRBV10-3	TRBJ2-3	few	TGTGCCATCAGTGATCTTATGGGGAAAGCTAGCACAGATACGCAGTATTTT	CAISDLMGKASTDTQYF
NA	TRBV30	TRBJ2-1	many	TGTGCCTGGCGTCAGTTCCATGGGGGGCTCAATGAGCAGTTCTTC	CAWRQFHGGLNEQFF
NA	TRBV5-6	TRBJ2-6	few	TGTGCCAGCAGCTTAGTCATAACAGGGTCTGGGGCCAACGTCCTGACTTTC	CASSLVITGSGANVLTF
NA	TRBV19	TRBJ2-3	NA	TGTGCCAGTAGTATGGAGAGGGGAATAGGTACGCAGTATTTT	CASSMERGIGTQYF
TRBD2	TRBV28	TRBJ2-1	many	TGTGCCAGCAGTTTTAGGGTGTACGCTAGCGGGAGTATGCGTAATGAGCAGTTCTTC	CASSFRVYASGSMRNEQFF
NA	TRBV20-1	TRBJ1-6	NA	TGCAGTGCCAGGGAACAGGGCAACTATAATTCACCCCTCCACTTT	CSAREQGNYNSPLHF
TRBD1	TRBV3-1	TRBJ2-5	many	TGTGCCAGCAGCCCGTGGACAGGAGGACAAGAGACCCAGTACTTC	CASSPWTGGQETQYF